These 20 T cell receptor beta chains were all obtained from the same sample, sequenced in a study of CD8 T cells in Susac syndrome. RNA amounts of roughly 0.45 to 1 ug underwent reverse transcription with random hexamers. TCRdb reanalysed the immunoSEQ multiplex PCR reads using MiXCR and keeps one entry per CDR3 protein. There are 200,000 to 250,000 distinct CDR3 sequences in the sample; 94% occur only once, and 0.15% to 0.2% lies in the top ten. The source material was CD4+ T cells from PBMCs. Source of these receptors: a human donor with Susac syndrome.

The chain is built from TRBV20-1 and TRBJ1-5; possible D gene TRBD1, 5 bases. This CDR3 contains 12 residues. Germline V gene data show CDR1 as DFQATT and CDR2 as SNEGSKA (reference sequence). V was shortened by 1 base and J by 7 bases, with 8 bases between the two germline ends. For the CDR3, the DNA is TGCAGTGCTAGAGTGGGGGGGCAGCCCCAGCATTTT. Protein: CSARVGGQPQHF.

CDR3 DNA sequence: TGTGCCAGCAGTCACAACCAGGGAGGATTGAACACTGAAGCTTTCTTT. It codes for CASSHNQGGLNTEAFF. This sequence joins TRBV12-3 or TRBV12-4 and TRBJ1-1, with D possibly TRBD1 on 5 matching bases. The length of the CDR3 is 16 residues. The V end was cut by 5 bases, the J end by 0 bases, with 16 bases between.

The CDR3 sequence: CASSSGTGEEKLFF. The CDR3 coding sequence is TGTGCCAGCAGCTCCGGGACAGGGGAGGAAAAACTGTTTTTT. The chain links TRBV5-6 to TRBJ1-4; 10 nucleotides match TRBD1. Germline V gene sequence: CDR1 SGHDT, CDR2 YYEEEE. V shed 3 bases, J shed 8 bases, and the junction held 4 bases outside the gene matches. This CDR3 is 14 amino acids long.

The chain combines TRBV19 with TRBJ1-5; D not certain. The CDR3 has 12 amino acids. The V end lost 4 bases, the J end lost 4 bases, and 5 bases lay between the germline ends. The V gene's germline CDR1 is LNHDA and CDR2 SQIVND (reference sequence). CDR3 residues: CASSTSNQPQHF. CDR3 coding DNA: TGTGCCAGTAGTACTTCAAATCAGCCCCAGCATTTT.

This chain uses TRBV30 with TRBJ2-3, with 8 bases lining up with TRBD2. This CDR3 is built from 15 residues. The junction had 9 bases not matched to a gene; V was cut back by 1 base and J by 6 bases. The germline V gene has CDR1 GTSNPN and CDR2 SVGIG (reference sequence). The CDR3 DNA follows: TGTGCCTGGAGTGGGGGAGCGGGGGCCGGGGATACGCAGTATTTT. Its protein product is CAWSGGAGAGDTQYF.

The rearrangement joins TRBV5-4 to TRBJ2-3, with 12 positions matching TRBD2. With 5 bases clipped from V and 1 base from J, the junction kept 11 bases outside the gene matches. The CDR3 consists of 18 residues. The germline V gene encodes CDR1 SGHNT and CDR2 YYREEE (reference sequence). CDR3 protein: CASRELDWTSGGTDTQYF. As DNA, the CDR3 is TGTGCCAGCAGAGAATTGGATTGGACTAGCGGGGGCACAGATACGCAGTATTTT.

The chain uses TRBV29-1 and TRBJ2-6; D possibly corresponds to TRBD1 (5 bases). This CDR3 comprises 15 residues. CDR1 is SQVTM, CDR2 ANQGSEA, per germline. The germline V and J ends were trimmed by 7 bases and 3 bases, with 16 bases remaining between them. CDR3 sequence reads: CSAKTENGGANVLTF. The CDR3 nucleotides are TGCAGCGCCAAGACAGAAAACGGTGGGGCCAACGTCCTGACTTTC.

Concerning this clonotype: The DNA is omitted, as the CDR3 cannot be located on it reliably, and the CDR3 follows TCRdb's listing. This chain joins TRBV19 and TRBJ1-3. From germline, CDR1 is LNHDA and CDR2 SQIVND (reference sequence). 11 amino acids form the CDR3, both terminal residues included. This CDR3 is CASTSVDTIYF.

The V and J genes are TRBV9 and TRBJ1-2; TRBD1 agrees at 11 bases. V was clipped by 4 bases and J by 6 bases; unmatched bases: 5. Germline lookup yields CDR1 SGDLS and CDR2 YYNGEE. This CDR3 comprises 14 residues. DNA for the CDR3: TGTGCCAGCAGCCCACGGACAGGGGGCAATGGCTACACCTTC. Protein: CASSPRTGGNGYTF. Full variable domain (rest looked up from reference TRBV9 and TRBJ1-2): DSGVTQTPKHLITATGQRVTLRCSPRSGDLSVYWYQQSLDQGLQFLIQYYNGEERAKGNILERFSAQQFPDLHSELNLSSLELGDSALYFCASSPRTGGNGYTFGSGTRLTVV.

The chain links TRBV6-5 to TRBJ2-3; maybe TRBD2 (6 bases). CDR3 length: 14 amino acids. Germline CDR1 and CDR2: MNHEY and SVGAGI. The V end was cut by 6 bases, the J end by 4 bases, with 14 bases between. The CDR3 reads CASSGLGGPDTQYF. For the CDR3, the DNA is TGTGCCAGCAGCGGCCTGGGGGGACCAGATACGCAGTATTTT.

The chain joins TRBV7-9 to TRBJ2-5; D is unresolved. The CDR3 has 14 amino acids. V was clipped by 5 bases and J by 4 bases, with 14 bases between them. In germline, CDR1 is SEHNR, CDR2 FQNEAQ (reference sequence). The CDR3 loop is CASSPGDTPETQYF. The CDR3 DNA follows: TGTGCCAGCAGCCCAGGCGACACCCCAGAGACCCAGTACTTC.

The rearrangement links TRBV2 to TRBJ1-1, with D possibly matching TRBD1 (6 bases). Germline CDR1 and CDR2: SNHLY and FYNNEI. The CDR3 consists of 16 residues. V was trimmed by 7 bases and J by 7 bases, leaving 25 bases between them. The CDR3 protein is CASTISPGTQGGEAFF. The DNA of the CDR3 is TGTGCCAGCACCATCAGCCCCGGGACACAAGGCGGTGAAGCTTTCTTT.

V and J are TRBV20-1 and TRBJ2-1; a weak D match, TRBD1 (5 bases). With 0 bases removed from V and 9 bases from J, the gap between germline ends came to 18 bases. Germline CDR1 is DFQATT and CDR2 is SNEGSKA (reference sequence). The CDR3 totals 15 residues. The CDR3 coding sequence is TGCAGTGCTAGAGATCCGGACACCACCTTCGCTGAGCAGTTCTTC. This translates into CSARDPDTTFAEQFF.

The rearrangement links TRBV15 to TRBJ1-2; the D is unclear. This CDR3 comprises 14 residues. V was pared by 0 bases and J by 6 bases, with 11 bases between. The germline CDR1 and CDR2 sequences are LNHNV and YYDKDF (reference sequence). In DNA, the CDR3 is TGTGCCACCAGCAGAGATCTGGGCAGGAATGGCTACACCTTC. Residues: CATSRDLGRNGYTF.

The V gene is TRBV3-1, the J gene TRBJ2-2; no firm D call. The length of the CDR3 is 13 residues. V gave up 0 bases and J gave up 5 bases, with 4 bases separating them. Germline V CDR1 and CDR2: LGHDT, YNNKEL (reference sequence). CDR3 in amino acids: CASSQDETGELFF. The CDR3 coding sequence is TGTGCCAGCAGCCAAGATGAGACCGGGGAGCTGTTTTTT. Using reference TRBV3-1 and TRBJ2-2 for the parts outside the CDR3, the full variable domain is DTAVSQTPKYLVTQMGNDKSIKCEQNLGHDTMYWYKQDSKKFLKIMFSYNNKELIINETVPNRFSPKSPDKAHLNLHINSLELGDSAVYFCASSQDETGELFFGEGSRLTVL.

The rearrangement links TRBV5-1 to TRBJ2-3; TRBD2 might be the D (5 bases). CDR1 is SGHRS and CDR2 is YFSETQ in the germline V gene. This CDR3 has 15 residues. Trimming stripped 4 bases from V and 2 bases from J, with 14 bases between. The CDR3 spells CASSRVGGDTDTQYF. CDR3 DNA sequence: TGCGCCAGCAGCCGGGTCGGAGGAGACACAGATACGCAGTATTTT.

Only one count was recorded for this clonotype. The CDR3 sequence is CSVGDINQPQHF. DNA for the CDR3: TGCAGCGTTGGAGACATCAATCAGCCCCAGCATTTT. The chain recombines TRBV29-1 with TRBJ1-5; D remains ambiguous. Germline V lookup: CDR1 SQVTM, CDR2 ANQGSEA. CDR3 size: 12 residues. V dropped 4 bases and J dropped 3 bases, with 7 bases sitting between them.

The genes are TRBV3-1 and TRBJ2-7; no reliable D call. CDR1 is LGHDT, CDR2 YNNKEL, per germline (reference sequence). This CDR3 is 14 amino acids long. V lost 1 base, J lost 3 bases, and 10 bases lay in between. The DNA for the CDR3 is TGTGCCAGCAGCCAAGGGGCCCCTAACTACGAGCAGTACTTC. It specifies CASSQGAPNYEQYF.

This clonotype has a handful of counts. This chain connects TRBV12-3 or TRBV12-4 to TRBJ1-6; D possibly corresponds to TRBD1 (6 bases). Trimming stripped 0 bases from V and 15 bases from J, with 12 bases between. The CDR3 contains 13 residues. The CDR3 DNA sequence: TGTGCCAGCAGTTTAGCGGACAGCGGAGGCCTCCACTTT. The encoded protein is CASSLADSGGLHF.

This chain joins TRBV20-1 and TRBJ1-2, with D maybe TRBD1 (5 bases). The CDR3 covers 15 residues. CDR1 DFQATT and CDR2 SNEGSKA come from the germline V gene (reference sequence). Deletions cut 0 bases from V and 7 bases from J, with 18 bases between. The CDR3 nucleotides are TGCAGTGCTAGAGATGGGCAGGGTAATAAGGGTGGCTACACCTTC. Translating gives CSARDGQGNKGGYTF.